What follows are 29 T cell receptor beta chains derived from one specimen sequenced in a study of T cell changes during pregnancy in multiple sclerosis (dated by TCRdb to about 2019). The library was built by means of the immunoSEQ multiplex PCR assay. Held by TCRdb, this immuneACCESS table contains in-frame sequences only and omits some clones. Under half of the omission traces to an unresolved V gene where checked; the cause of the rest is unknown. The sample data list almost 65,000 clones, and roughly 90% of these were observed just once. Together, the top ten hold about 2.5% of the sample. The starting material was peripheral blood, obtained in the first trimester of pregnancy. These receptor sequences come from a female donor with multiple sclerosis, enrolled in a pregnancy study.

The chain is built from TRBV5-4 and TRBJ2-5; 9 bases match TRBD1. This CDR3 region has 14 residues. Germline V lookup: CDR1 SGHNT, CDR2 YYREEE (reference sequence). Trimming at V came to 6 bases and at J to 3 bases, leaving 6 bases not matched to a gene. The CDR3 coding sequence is TGTGCCAGCACCGTACAGGGGGCGGAAGAGACCCAGTACTTC. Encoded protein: CASTVQGAEETQYF.

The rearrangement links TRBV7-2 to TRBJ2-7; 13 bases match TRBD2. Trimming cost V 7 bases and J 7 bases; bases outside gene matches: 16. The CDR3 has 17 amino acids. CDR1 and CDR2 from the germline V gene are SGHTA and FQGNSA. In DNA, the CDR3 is TGTGCCAGCACCAAACACTCCGGGACTAGCGGGAATTGGGAGCAGTACTTC. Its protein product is CASTKHSGTSGNWEQYF.

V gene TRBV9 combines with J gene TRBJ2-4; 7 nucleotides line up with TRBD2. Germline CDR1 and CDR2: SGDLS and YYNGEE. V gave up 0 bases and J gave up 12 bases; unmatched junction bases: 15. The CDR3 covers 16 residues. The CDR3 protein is CASSVGPQGGREDQYF. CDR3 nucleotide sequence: TGTGCCAGCAGCGTAGGTCCCCAAGGAGGGAGGGAGGATCAGTACTTC.

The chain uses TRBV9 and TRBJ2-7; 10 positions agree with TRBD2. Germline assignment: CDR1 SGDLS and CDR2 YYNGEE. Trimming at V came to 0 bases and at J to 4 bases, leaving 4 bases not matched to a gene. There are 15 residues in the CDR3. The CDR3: CASSVGAGGFYEQYF. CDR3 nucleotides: TGTGCCAGCAGCGTAGGAGCGGGAGGGTTTTACGAGCAGTACTTC.

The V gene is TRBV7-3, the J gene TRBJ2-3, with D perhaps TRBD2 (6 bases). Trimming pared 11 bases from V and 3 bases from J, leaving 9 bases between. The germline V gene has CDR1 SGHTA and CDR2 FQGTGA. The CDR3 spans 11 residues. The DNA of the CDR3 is TGTGCCGCCGGGGGTACAGATACGCAGTATTTT. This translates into CAAGGTDTQYF.

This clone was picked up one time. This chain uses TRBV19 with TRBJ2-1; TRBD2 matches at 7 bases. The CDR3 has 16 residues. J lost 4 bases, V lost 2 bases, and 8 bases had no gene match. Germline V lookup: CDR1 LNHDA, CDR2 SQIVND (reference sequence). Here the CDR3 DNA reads TGTGCCAGTAGTATAAAGGCGGGAGCGAAATACAATGAGCAGTTCTTC. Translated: CASSIKAGAKYNEQFF. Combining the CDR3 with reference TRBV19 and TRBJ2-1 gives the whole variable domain DGGITQSPKYLFRKEGQNVTLSCEQNLNHDAMYWYRQDPGQGLRLIYYSQIVNDFQKGDIAEGYSVSREKKESFPLTVTSAQKNPTAFYLCASSIKAGAKYNEQFFGPGTRLTVL.

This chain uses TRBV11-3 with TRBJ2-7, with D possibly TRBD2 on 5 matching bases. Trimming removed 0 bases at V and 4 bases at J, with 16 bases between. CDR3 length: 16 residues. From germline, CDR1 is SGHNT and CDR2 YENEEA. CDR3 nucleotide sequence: TGTGCCAGCAGCTTAGATGGTATGGCGGGTGGTTACGAGCAGTACTTC. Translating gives CASSLDGMAGGYEQYF. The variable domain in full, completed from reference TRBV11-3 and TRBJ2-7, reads EAGVVQSPRYKIIEKKQPVAFWCNPISGHNTLYWYLQNLGQGPELLIRYENEEAVDDSQLPKDRFSAERLKGVDSTLKIQPAELGDSAVYLCASSLDGMAGGYEQYFGPGTRLTVT.

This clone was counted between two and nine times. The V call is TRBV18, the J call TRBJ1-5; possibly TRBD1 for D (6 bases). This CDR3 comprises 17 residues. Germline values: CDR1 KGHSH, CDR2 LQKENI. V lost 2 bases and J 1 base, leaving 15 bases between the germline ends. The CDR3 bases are TGTGCCAGCTCACCAATCTCGGCAGGGGCGAGCAATCAGCCCCAGCATTTT. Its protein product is CASSPISAGASNQPQHF.

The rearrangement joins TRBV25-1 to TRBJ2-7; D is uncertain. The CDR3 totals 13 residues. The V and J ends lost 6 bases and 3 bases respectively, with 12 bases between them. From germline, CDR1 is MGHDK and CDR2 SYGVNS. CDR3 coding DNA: TGTGCCAGCAGCTCTCCAGCGATCTACGAGCAGTACTTC. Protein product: CASSSPAIYEQYF.

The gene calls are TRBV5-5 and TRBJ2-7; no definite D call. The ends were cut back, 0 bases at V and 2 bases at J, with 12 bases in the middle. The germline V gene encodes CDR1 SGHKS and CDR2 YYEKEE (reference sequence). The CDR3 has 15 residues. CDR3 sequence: CASSLGLDSTYEQYF. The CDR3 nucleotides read TGTGCCAGCAGCTTGGGGTTAGATTCCACCTACGAGCAGTACTTC.

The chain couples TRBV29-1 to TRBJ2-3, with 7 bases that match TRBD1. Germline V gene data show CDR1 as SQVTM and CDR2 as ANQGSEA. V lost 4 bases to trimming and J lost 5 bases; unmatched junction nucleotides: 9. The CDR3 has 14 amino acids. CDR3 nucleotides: TGCAGCGTTGGCATCACAGGGGTGGTAGATACGCAGTATTTT. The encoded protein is CSVGITGVVDTQYF.

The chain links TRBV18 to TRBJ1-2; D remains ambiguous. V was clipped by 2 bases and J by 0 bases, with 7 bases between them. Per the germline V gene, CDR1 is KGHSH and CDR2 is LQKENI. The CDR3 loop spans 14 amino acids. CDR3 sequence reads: CASSPLESNYGYTF. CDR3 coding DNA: TGTGCCAGCTCACCATTGGAGTCTAACTATGGCTACACCTTC. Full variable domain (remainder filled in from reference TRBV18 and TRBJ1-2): NAGVMQNPRHLVRRRGQEARLRCSPMKGHSHVYWYRQLPEEGLKFMVYLQKENIIDESGMPKERFSAEFPKEGPSILRIQQVVRGDSAAYFCASSPLESNYGYTFGSGTRLTVV.

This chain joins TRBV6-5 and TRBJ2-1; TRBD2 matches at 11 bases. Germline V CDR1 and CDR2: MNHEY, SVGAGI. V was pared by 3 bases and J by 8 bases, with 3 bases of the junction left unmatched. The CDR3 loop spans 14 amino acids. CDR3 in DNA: TGTGCCAGCAGTTATGCACTAGCGGGAGATGAGCAGTTCTTC. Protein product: CASSYALAGDEQFF.

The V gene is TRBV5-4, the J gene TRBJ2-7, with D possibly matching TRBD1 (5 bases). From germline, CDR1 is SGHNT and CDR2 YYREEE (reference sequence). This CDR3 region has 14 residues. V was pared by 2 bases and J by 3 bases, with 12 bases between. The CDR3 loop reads CASSLGQGFYEQYF. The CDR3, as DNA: TGTGCCAGCAGCTTAGGGCAGGGATTCTACGAGCAGTACTTC.

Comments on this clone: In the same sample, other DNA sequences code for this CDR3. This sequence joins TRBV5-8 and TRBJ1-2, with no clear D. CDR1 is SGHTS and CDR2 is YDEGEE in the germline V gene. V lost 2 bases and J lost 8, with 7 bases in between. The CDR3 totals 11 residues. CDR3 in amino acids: CASSFRGGYTF. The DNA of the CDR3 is TGTGCCAGCAGCTTCCGGGGAGGCTACACCTTC.

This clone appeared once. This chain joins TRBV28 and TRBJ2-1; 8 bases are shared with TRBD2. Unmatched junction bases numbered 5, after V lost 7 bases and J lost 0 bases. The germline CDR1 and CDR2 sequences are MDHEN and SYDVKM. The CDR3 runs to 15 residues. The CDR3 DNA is TGTGCCAGCATTAGCGGGACTAACTCCTACAATGAGCAGTTCTTC. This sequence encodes CASISGTNSYNEQFF.

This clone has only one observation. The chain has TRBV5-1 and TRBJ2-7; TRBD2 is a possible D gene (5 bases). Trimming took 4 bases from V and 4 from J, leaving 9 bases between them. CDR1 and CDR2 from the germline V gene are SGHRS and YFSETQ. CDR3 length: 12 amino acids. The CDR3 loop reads CASSDYNYEQYF. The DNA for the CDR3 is TGCGCCAGCAGCGACTACAATTACGAGCAGTACTTC.

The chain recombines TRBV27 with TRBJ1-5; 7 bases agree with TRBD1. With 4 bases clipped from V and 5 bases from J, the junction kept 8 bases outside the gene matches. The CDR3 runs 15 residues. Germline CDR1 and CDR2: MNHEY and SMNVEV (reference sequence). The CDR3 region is CASSSRPGGDQPQHF. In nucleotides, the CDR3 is TGTGCCAGCAGTTCCCGTCCAGGGGGAGATCAGCCCCAGCATTTT.

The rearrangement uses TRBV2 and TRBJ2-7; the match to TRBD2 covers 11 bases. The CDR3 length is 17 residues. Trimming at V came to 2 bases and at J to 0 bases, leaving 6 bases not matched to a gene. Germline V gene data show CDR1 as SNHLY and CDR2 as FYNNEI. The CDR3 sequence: CASSELTSGVLSYEQYF. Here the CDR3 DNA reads TGTGCCAGCAGTGAACTGACTAGCGGGGTCCTCTCCTACGAGCAGTACTTC.

CDR3 in amino acids: CASSFSTSGTGELFF. The CDR3 bases are TGCGCCAGCAGCTTCTCGACTAGCGGCACCGGGGAGCTGTTTTTT. This chain joins TRBV5-1 and TRBJ2-2, with 9 bases lining up with TRBD2. CDR1 and CDR2 (germline): SGHRS, YFSETQ. The junction had 3 bases not matched to a gene; V was cut back by 2 bases and J by 4 bases. The CDR3 loop spans 15 amino acids. The full variable domain, its missing parts supplied by reference TRBV5-1 and TRBJ2-2, is KAGVTQTPRYLIKTRGQQVTLSCSPISGHRSVSWYQQTPGQGLQFLFEYFSETQRNKGNFPGRFSGRQFSNSRSEMNVSTLELGDSALYLCASSFSTSGTGELFFGEGSRLTVL.

This chain's CDR3 is CASRLGTMNTGELFF. DNA of the CDR3: TGTGCCAGCAGACTCGGGACAATGAACACCGGGGAGCTGTTTTTT. The chain uses TRBV11-3 and TRBJ2-2, with D possibly matching TRBD1 (6 bases). Germline V gene data show CDR1 as SGHNT and CDR2 as YENEEA. This CDR3 is built from 15 residues. V lost 6 bases and J lost 1, with 12 bases in between. Together with reference TRBV11-3 and TRBJ2-2, the CDR3 gives the full variable domain: EAGVVQSPRYKIIEKKQPVAFWCNPISGHNTLYWYLQNLGQGPELLIRYENEEAVDDSQLPKDRFSAERLKGVDSTLKIQPAELGDSAVYLCASRLGTMNTGELFFGEGSRLTVL.

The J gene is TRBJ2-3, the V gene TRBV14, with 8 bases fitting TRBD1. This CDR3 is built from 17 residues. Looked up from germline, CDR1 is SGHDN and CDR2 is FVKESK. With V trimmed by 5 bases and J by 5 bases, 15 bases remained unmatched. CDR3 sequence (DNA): TGTGCCAGCAGCATCTCTCCTTGGCAGGGGGCGAGAGATACGCAGTATTTT. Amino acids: CASSISPWQGARDTQYF.

The CDR3 sequence is CASSVGQLTEAFF. CDR3 sequence (DNA): TGTGCCAGCAGCGTAGGACAGCTAACTGAAGCTTTCTTT. This sequence joins TRBV9 and TRBJ1-1, with D possibly TRBD1 on 5 matching bases. The V gene lost 0 bases and the J gene lost 5 bases, with 8 bases spanning the gap. The germline V gene encodes CDR1 SGDLS and CDR2 YYNGEE. This CDR3 has 13 amino acids. The complete variable domain, with remaining parts taken from reference TRBV9 and TRBJ1-1, reads DSGVTQTPKHLITATGQRVTLRCSPRSGDLSVYWYQQSLDQGLQFLIQYYNGEERAKGNILERFSAQQFPDLHSELNLSSLELGDSALYFCASSVGQLTEAFFGQGTRLTVV.

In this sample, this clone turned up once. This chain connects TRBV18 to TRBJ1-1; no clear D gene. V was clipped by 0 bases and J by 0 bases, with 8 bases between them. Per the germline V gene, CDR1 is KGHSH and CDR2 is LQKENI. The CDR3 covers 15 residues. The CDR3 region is CASSPPEGMNTEAFF. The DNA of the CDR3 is TGTGCCAGCTCACCACCGGAGGGCATGAACACTGAAGCTTTCTTT.

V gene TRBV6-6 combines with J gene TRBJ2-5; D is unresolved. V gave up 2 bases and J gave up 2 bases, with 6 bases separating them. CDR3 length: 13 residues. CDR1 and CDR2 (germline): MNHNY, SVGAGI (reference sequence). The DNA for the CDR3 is TGTGCCAGCAGTTACACGGGTCAAGAGACCCAGTACTTC. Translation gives CASSYTGQETQYF.

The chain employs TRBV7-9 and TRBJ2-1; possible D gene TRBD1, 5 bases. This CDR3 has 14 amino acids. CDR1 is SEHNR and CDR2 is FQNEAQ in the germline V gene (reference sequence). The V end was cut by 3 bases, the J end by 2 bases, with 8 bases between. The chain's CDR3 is CASSFGQTYNEQFF. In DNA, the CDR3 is TGTGCCAGCAGCTTCGGACAAACCTACAATGAGCAGTTCTTC.

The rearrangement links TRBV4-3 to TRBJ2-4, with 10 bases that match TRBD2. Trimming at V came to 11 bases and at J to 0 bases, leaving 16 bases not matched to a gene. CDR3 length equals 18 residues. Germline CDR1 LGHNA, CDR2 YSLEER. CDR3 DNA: TGCGCCGGGGGACATCCGGGACTAGCGAACCTAGCCAAAAACATTCAGTACTTC. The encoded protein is CAGGHPGLANLAKNIQYF.

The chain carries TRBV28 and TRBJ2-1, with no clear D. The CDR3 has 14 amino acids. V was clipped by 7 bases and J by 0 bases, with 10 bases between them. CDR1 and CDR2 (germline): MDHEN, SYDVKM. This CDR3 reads CASNRVSSYNEQFF. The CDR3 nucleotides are TGTGCCAGCAACCGTGTTAGCTCCTACAATGAGCAGTTCTTC.

This chain's CDR3 is CASRVSDSAGTEAFF. The DNA of the CDR3 is TGTGCCAGCAGGGTTTCAGACTCCGCGGGCACTGAAGCTTTCTTT. The rearrangement links TRBV27 to TRBJ1-1; no clear D. CDR1 is MNHEY, CDR2 SMNVEV, per germline (reference sequence). The CDR3 loop spans 15 amino acids. Trimming removed 6 bases at V and 4 bases at J, with 18 bases between.